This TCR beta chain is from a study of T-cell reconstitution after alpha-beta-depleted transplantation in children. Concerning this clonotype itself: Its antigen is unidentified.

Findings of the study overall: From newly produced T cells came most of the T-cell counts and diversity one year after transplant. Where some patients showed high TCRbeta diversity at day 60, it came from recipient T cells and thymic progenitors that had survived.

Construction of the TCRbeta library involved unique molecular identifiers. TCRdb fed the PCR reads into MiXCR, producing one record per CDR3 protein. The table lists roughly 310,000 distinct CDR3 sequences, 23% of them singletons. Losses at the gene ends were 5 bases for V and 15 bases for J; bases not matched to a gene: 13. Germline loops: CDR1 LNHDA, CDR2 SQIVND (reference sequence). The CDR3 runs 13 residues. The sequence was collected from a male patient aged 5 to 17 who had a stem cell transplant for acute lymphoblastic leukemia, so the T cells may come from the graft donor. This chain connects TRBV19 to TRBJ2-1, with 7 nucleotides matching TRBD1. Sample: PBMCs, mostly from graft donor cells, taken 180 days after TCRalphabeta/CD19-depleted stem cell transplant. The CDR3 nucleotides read TGTGCCAGTAGTCCAGGGACAGCCCTGGGGTGGTTCTTC. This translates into CASSPGTALGWFF.